What follows is one TCR beta chain and its context. Profiling relied on immunoSEQ multiplex PCR, and the TCRdb table lists in-frame clones only, not all of them. Of 180,000 or so clones listed, 90% to 95% were seen once; the top ten hold over 1.5%. CDR3 length equals 14 residues. The J segment lost 1 base and the V segment lost 4 bases, leaving 1 base of the junction unmatched. The germline V gene encodes CDR1 SGHDN and CDR2 FVKESK. The data were obtained in a study of T cell responses to AZD1222 COVID-19 vaccine. This sequence originates from an adult who received the AZD1222 COVID-19 vaccine. The chain carries TRBV14 and TRBJ1-1; 9 bases align to TRBD1. Specimen: peripheral blood, collected 28 days after the second AZD1222 dose. This CDR3 reads CASSRDRANTEAFF. CDR3 DNA: TGTGCCAGCAGCCGGGACAGGGCGAACACTGAAGCTTTCTTT.